This T cell receptor beta chain was sequenced during a study of response to subunit inactivated influenza vaccine. Each CDR3 protein is one row after TCRdb ran MiXCR on the RT-PCR reads. The sample contains 540,000 or so distinct CDR3 sequences, over 10% of which appear only once. This CDR3 has 19 residues. The V and J ends lost 4 bases and 4 bases respectively, with 26 bases between them. Per the germline V gene, CDR1 is MDHEN and CDR2 is SYDVKM. Many counts were recorded for this clonotype. Sample: PBMCs from blood, taken 45 days after vaccination. The sequence derives from a man aged 45-65 years who received an inactivated influenza vaccine. The rearrangement links TRBV28 to TRBJ2-1, with D perhaps matching TRBD2 (7 bases). The CDR3: CASSYVSLDRGGKYNEQFF. DNA for the CDR3: TGTGCCAGCAGTTATGTTTCTCTCGATAGGGGGGGCAAGTACAATGAGCAGTTCTTC.